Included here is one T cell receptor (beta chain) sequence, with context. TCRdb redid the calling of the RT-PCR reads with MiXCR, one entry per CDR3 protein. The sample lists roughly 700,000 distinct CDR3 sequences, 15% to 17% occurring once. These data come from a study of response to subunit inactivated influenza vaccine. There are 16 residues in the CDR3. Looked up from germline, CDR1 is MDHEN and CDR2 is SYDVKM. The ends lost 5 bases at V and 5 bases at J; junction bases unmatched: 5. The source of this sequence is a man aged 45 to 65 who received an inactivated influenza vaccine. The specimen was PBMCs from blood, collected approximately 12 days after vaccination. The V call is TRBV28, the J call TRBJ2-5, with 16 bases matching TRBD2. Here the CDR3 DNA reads TGTGCCAGCAGTCGGGGGACTAGCGGGAGGGCGGAGACCCAGTACTTC. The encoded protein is CASSRGTSGRAETQYF.